These 25 T cell receptor beta chains share one sample of origin, sequenced in a study of shared clonotypes between healthy human individuals. Sequenced by immunoSEQ multiplex PCR; TCRdb stores in-frame clones only, minus some. The table has around 1 million clones, over 75% seen once. The sample consisted of memory CD4+ T cells sorted from blood. Subset indicated: CD45RA-negative fraction. The receptor set was obtained from a young man in good health.

This chain connects TRBV18 to TRBJ2-7; weak D call: TRBD2 (6 bases). The CDR3 runs 16 residues. The ends were cut back, 1 base at V and 2 bases at J, with 15 bases in the middle. Germline CDR1 is KGHSH and CDR2 is LQKENI. The CDR3 coding sequence is TGTGCCAGCTCACCACAGGGCATCGGGGGAACCTACGAGCAGTACTTC. Residues: CASSPQGIGGTYEQYF.

The CDR3 nucleotides are TGTGCCAGCAGGCCATCAGGGGGTAGTGAAAAACTGTTTTTT. Protein sequence: CASRPSGGSEKLFF. The chain links TRBV6-1 to TRBJ1-4, with 7 nucleotides matching TRBD1. CDR3 length: 14 amino acids. Losses at the gene ends were 6 bases for V and 7 bases for J; bases not matched to a gene: 8. Germline V gene lookup returns CDR1 MNHNS and CDR2 SASEGT.

This chain joins TRBV19 and TRBJ2-1; D is unclear. The CDR3 covers 14 residues. CDR1 and CDR2 (germline): LNHDA, SQIVND (reference sequence). The V and J ends lost 6 bases and 8 bases respectively, with 17 bases between them. In DNA form, the CDR3 reads TGTGCCAGTAGCTACTCGACTGTAGTGGATGAGCAGTTCTTC. Translating it yields CASSYSTVVDEQFF.

The chain employs TRBV6-5 and TRBJ2-1; 8 bases align to TRBD2. The CDR3 contains 15 residues. CDR1 MNHEY and CDR2 SVGAGI come from the germline V gene. J lost 7 bases, V lost 4 bases, and 9 bases had no gene match. The CDR3 bases are TGTGCCAGCAGTTTTACTAGCGGCGAGCGGAATGAGCAGTTCTTC. This encodes CASSFTSGERNEQFF.

Remarks on this clone: The sample holds other DNA sequences that translate to the same CDR3. The chain links TRBV5-1 to TRBJ2-3; D not resolved. The CDR3 is 14 residues long. Germline V CDR1 and CDR2: SGHRS, YFSETQ. V was trimmed by 4 bases and J by 1 base, leaving 10 bases between them. The CDR3 reads CASSLLGGTDTQYF. CDR3 in DNA: TGCGCCAGCAGCCTCCTAGGAGGCACAGATACGCAGTATTTT. Based on the CDR3 plus reference TRBV5-1 and TRBJ2-3, the full variable domain is KAGVTQTPRYLIKTRGQQVTLSCSPISGHRSVSWYQQTPGQGLQFLFEYFSETQRNKGNFPGRFSGRQFSNSRSEMNVSTLELGDSALYLCASSLLGGTDTQYFGPGTRLTVL.

The chain is built from TRBV5-1 and TRBJ2-7, with D possibly TRBD1 on 6 matching bases. Per the germline V gene, CDR1 is SGHRS and CDR2 is YFSETQ. This CDR3 region has 14 residues. V was clipped by 1 base and J by 6 bases, with 14 bases between them. The CDR3 loop reads CASSLSQGSFEQYF. In DNA, the CDR3 is TGCGCCAGCAGCTTGAGTCAGGGGAGCTTCGAGCAGTACTTC.

V gene TRBV5-1 combines with J gene TRBJ2-1; 11 bases map to TRBD2. Unmatched junction bases numbered 1, after V lost 1 base and J lost 7 bases. CDR1 is SGHRS, CDR2 YFSETQ, per germline. This CDR3 contains 14 residues. The chain's CDR3 is CASSLRTSGNEQFF. The CDR3 bases are TGCGCCAGCAGCTTGAGGACTAGCGGGAATGAGCAGTTCTTC.

This clone was detected only once. The chain joins TRBV6-1 to TRBJ2-7; D perhaps matches TRBD2 (6 bases). CDR3 length: 13 residues. Germline-derived CDR1 and CDR2 are MNHNS and SASEGT. V was pared by 3 bases and J by 2 bases, with 8 bases between. The CDR3 protein is CASSDGGAYEQYF. CDR3 in DNA: TGTGCCAGCAGTGACGGCGGGGCCTACGAGCAGTACTTC.

The V call is TRBV6-1, the J call TRBJ1-5; D perhaps matches TRBD1 (5 bases). The V end lost 4 bases, the J end lost 2 bases, and 21 bases lay between the germline ends. Germline V CDR1 and CDR2: MNHNS, SASEGT. The CDR3 is 18 amino acids. As DNA, the CDR3 is TGTGCCAGCAGTGGGGATCGGGGCGGCGGGATCGGCAATCAGCCCCAGCATTTT. This encodes CASSGDRGGGIGNQPQHF.

The rearrangement links TRBV28 to TRBJ1-5; unclear D gene. Trimming removed 3 bases from V and 6 bases from J, with 15 bases in between. The germline V gene encodes CDR1 MDHEN and CDR2 SYDVKM. CDR3 length equals 15 residues. Here the CDR3 reads CASSLSGRGPQPQHF. The CDR3 DNA is TGTGCCAGCAGTTTGTCAGGTAGAGGGCCTCAGCCCCAGCATTTT.

V usage is TRBV27 and J usage is TRBJ1-1; TRBD1 is a possible D gene (5 bases). Germline values: CDR1 MNHEY, CDR2 SMNVEV (reference sequence). Trimming left V 0 bases short and J 7 bases short, with 12 bases between. The CDR3 contains 14 residues. CDR3 coding DNA: TGTGCCAGCAGTTTATCGCAGGGATTGGGTGAAGCTTTCTTT. Amino acids: CASSLSQGLGEAFF.

This clone has at least ten counts. This chain uses TRBV30 with TRBJ2-2, with D unresolved. The V gene lost 3 bases and the J gene lost 1 base, with 9 bases spanning the gap. Germline loops: CDR1 GTSNPN, CDR2 SVGIG (reference sequence). This CDR3 contains 14 residues. The CDR3 sequence: CAWRVGLNTGELFF. The CDR3 region has the DNA TGTGCCTGGAGAGTAGGCTTGAACACCGGGGAGCTGTTTTTT.

CDR3 bases: TGTGCCAGCAGCGGCTCTTCATTGGGGTTTGTTGCCTACGAGCAGTACTTC. This gives the protein CASSGSSLGFVAYEQYF. The chain carries TRBV11-2 and TRBJ2-7; no clear D gene. The germline CDR1 and CDR2 sequences are SGHAT and FQNNGV. V was shortened by 5 bases and J by 2 bases, with 22 bases between the two germline ends. The length of the CDR3 is 17 residues. The full variable domain, in which reference TRBV11-2 and TRBJ2-7 provide the parts outside the CDR3, is EAGVAQSPRYKIIEKRQSVAFWCNPISGHATLYWYQQILGQGPKLLIQFQNNGVVDDSQLPKDRFSAERLKGVDSTLKIQPAKLEDSAVYLCASSGSSLGFVAYEQYFGPGTRLTVT.

For this clone: The sample contains more than one DNA sequence encoding this CDR3. The J gene is TRBJ1-5, the V gene TRBV5-6; D is possibly TRBD1 (5 bases). This CDR3 contains 15 residues. Trimming took off 0 bases at V and 0 bases at J, with 7 bases between the two ends. The V gene's germline CDR1 is SGHDT and CDR2 YYEEEE. Here the CDR3 reads CASSLGGHSNQPQHF. CDR3 DNA sequence: TGTGCCAGCAGCTTGGGAGGACATAGCAATCAGCCCCAGCATTTT.

This clone turned up a few times. The chain combines TRBV25-1 with TRBJ2-1; 9 nucleotides match TRBD2. This CDR3 has 15 residues. Germline CDR1 reads MGHDK; CDR2 reads SYGVNS. V lost 2 bases to trimming and J lost 7 bases; unmatched junction nucleotides: 6. CDR3 in amino acids: CASSESGRWGNEQFF. CDR3 in DNA: TGTGCCAGCAGTGAAAGCGGGAGGTGGGGGAATGAGCAGTTCTTC.

This chain links TRBV9 with TRBJ2-3; 7 bases agree with TRBD1. Germline CDR1 is SGDLS and CDR2 is YYNGEE. The length of the CDR3 is 15 residues. J was trimmed by 1 base and V by 2 bases; bases with no gene match: 4. The CDR3 here is CASSVTDRGTDTQYF. CDR3 DNA: TGTGCCAGCAGCGTTACCGACAGGGGCACAGATACGCAGTATTTT.

The gene calls are TRBV5-1 and TRBJ2-7, with a tentative D call TRBD1 (6 bases). This CDR3 spans 15 amino acids. Per germline, CDR1 SGHRS and CDR2 YFSETQ. V was clipped by 4 bases and J by 0 bases, with 14 bases between them. In DNA, the CDR3 is TGCGCCAGCAGCCCGCAGACAGGTTACTCCTACGAGCAGTACTTC. This gives the protein CASSPQTGYSYEQYF.

The chain joins TRBV7-9 to TRBJ1-5; TRBD1 matches 7 bases. V lost 1 base and J lost 3; bases outside the gene matches: 3. Germline CDR1 and CDR2: SEHNR and FQNEAQ (reference sequence). The CDR3 extends over 15 amino acids. Written as DNA, the CDR3 is TGTGCCAGCAGCTTAGGGGGACAGCTCAATCAGCCCCAGCATTTT. Translating it yields CASSLGGQLNQPQHF.

A word on this clone: The junction departs from the called germline gene at one end, perhaps through a read error. The rearrangement joins TRBV7-7 to TRBJ2-2, with 9 bases matching TRBD1. Per germline, CDR1 SSHAT and CDR2 FNYEAQ (reference sequence). This CDR3 is 16 amino acids long. The chain's CDR3 is CASSPRGTGIPGELFF. The CDR3 nucleotides are TGTGCTAGCAGCCCGCGGGGGACAGGGATCCCCGGGGAGCTGTTTTTT.

The chain recombines TRBV6-5 with TRBJ2-2; D assignment may be TRBD1 or TRBD2 (5 bases each). The CDR3 contains 15 residues. V lost 5 bases and J lost 1, with 11 bases in between. Per the germline V gene, CDR1 is MNHEY and CDR2 is SVGAGI. The CDR3 DNA reads as TGTGCCAGCAGTGCCGGGACGGTGAACACCGGGGAGCTGTTTTTT. It encodes CASSAGTVNTGELFF.

This rearrangement joins TRBV5-1 to TRBJ2-7, with D hard to call. The length of the CDR3 is 13 residues. The V gene lost 1 base and the J gene lost 5 bases, with 10 bases spanning the gap. The germline V gene encodes CDR1 SGHRS and CDR2 YFSETQ. The CDR3 nucleotides are TGCGCCAGCAGCTTGAGTGGACGGGACGAGCAGTACTTC. This sequence encodes CASSLSGRDEQYF. The full variable domain, completed using reference TRBV5-1 and TRBJ2-7, is KAGVTQTPRYLIKTRGQQVTLSCSPISGHRSVSWYQQTPGQGLQFLFEYFSETQRNKGNFPGRFSGRQFSNSRSEMNVSTLELGDSALYLCASSLSGRDEQYFGPGTRLTVT.

The chain links TRBV7-6 to TRBJ2-1, with D perhaps matching TRBD1 (5 bases). V shed 6 bases and J shed 10 bases, with 10 bases lying between them. Germline values: CDR1 SGHVS, CDR2 FNYEAQ. This CDR3 spans 11 amino acids. The CDR3 bases are TGTGCCAGCAGTCTAGGGGTAGAGCAGTTCTTC. Protein: CASSLGVEQFF.

The gene calls are TRBV6-1 and TRBJ1-3; no reliable D call. Germline V gene data show CDR1 as MNHNS and CDR2 as SASEGT. The CDR3 is made up of 18 amino acids. V was trimmed by 3 bases and J by 0 bases, leaving 18 bases between them. Here the CDR3 DNA reads TGTGCCAGCAGTGAGGTAAGACGGAAGGCGTCCTCTGGAAACACCATATATTTT. Its protein is CASSEVRRKASSGNTIYF.

The chain links TRBV27 to TRBJ1-6, with a possible D match to TRBD1 (5 bases). Germline V gene lookup returns CDR1 MNHEY and CDR2 SMNVEV (reference sequence). The germline V and J ends were trimmed by 6 bases and 8 bases, with 14 bases remaining between them. The CDR3 spans 14 residues. The CDR3 bases are TGTGCCAGCAGAAGGGGTGAAGGAGATTCACCCCTCCACTTT. Amino acid sequence: CASRRGEGDSPLHF.

A word on this clone: Being one base from a much bigger clone, this may be a read error. The genes are TRBV27 and TRBJ1-3; D perhaps matches TRBD1 (5 bases). V gave up 5 bases and J gave up 0 bases, with 8 bases separating them. CDR1 and CDR2 from the germline V gene are MNHEY and SMNVEV (reference sequence). The CDR3 contains 14 residues. The CDR3: CASSRGGSGNTIYF. CDR3 sequence (DNA): TGTGCCAGCAGTCGGGGGGGCTCTGGAAACACCATATATTTT.